These T cell receptor beta chains were read from a single sample in a study of regulatory T cells in long-lasting Graves disease. TCRdb reanalysed the multiplex PCR reads using MiXCR and keeps one entry per CDR3 protein. Of 350,000 to 450,000 distinct CDR3 sequences listed, roughly 20% are singletons. Sequenced material: peripheral blood mononuclear cells (PBMCs), taken when the disease was refractory, from a patient treated with antithyroid drugs. The source of these receptors is a woman in her thirties or forties with Graves disease. Both conserved end residues are part of each CDR3. D genes are given only for firm matches. Not every row has a clone size; where given, it reads once, few, many or a size class.

TGTGCCAGCAGTTGGGCAGGGGGCGATCAGCCCCAGCATTTT	CASSWAGGDQPQHF	many	TRBD1	TRBV27	TRBJ1-5
TGTGCCAGCAGTGACCGGGACACACGCAATCAGCCCCAGCATTTT	CASSDRDTRNQPQHF	many	-	TRBV6-1	TRBJ1-5
TGTGCCAGCAGCCACCGGACAGGGGGCAAGAACACTGAAGCTTTCTTT	CASSHRTGGKNTEAFF	few	TRBD1	TRBV4-2	TRBJ1-1
TGCGCCAGCAGCCCGCGGACCGCGACGGATTCACCCCTCCACTTT	CASSPRTATDSPLHF	many	-	TRBV5-1	TRBJ1-6
TGTGCCAGCAGTTTACCTCCTTGGGGCTCATCCAAAAACATTCAGTACTTC	CASSLPPWGSSKNIQYF	many	-	TRBV28	TRBJ2-4
TGTGCCACCAGCAGAGTGGGCACCTCTGGAAACACCATATATTTT	CATSRVGTSGNTIYF	few	-	TRBV15	TRBJ1-3
TGTGCCAGCAGGTTAACAGGGAACACAGATACGCAGTATTTT	CASRLTGNTDTQYF	-	-	TRBV2	TRBJ2-3
TGCGCCAGCAGCCAAGATGGACCGTTTAGCAATCAGCCCCAGCATTTT	CASSQDGPFSNQPQHF	-	-	TRBV4-1	TRBJ1-5
TGTGCCAGCAGTTCAGGGGGGACAGGGTACCACGAGCAGTACTTC	CASSSGGTGYHEQYF	-	TRBD1	TRBV28	TRBJ2-7
TGTGCCAGTAGTACTAGTGGTCCCTACGAGCAGTACTTC	CASSTSGPYEQYF	-	-	TRBV19	TRBJ2-7
TGTGCCAGCAGTCACATTTCCGGGACTGACTTTTACGAGCAGTACTTC	CASSHISGTDFYEQYF	-	-	TRBV27	TRBJ2-7
TGTGCCAGCGGTTTAGCGGTGGCCGGAAACACCATATATTTT	CASGLAVAGNTIYF	-	-	TRBV12-3/TRBV12-4	TRBJ1-3
TGTGCCAGCAGGACCCCGGGGTTCCAGGAAAAACTGTTTTTT	CASRTPGFQEKLFF	many	-	TRBV2	TRBJ1-4
TGTGCCAGCAGCTTATATATTGGGCTAGCGGAGGGACAAGAGACCCAGTACTTC	CASSLYIGLAEGQETQYF	-	TRBD2	TRBV7-6	TRBJ2-5
TGTGCCAGCAGTTTGCAGGGGGCGGTAAAAGAGACCCAGTACTTC	CASSLQGAVKETQYF	-	TRBD1	TRBV28	TRBJ2-5
TGTGCCAGCAGCTCACAGGAAGACACTGAAGCTTTCTTT	CASSSQEDTEAFF	many	-	TRBV11-2	TRBJ1-1
TGTGCCAGCAGTTGGGGTGGCTCTTGGCGGTTCTTC	CASSWGGSWRFF	-	-	TRBV28	TRBJ2-1
TGCGCCAGCAGCACGTACGGGACTAGATCGGCAGATACGCAGTATTTT	CASSTYGTRSADTQYF	-	TRBD2	TRBV5-1	TRBJ2-3
TGTGCCAGCAGCTTAGATCTACAAGAGACCCTGTACTTC	CASSLDLQETLYF	-	-	TRBV7-9	TRBJ2-5
TGCGCCAGCAGCCACGGACGGGGGCTACGGGAGCAGTACTTC	CASSHGRGLREQYF	few	-	TRBV4-1	TRBJ2-7